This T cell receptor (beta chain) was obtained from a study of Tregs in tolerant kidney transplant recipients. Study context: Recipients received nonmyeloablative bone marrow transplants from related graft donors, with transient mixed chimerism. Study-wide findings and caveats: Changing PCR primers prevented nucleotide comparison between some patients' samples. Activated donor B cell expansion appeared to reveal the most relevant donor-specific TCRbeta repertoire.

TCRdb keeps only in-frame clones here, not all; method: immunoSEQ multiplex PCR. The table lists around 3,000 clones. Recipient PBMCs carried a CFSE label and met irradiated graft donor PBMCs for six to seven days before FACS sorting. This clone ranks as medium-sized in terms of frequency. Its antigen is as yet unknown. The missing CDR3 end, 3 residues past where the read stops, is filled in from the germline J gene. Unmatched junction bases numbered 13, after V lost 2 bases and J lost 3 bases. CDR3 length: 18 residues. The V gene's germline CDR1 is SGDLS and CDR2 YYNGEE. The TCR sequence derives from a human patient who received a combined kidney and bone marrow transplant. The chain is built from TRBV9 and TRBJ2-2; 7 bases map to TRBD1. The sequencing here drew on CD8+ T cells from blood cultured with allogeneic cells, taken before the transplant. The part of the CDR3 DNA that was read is TGTGCCAGCAGCGTCCCCCTCAGACAGGGATGGGACACCGGGGAG. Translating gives CASSVPLRQGWDTGE. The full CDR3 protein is CASSVPLRQGWDTGELFF.